Below are 21 T cell receptor beta chains sequenced from a single sample in a study of OX40 agonist ivuxolimab in advanced cancers. TCRdb keeps only in-frame clones here, not all; method: immunoSEQ multiplex PCR. The table includes 99,000 or so clones, 91% detected once. The sample consisted of CD4+ or CD8+ T cells sorted from blood, taken in a trial of the OX40 agonist ivuxolimab. These receptors all stem from an adult with an advanced solid tumor such as melanoma, head and neck, liver or kidney cancer.

The rearrangement uses TRBV18 and TRBJ2-1; 8 nucleotides agree with TRBD1. CDR3 size: 16 residues. J lost 0 bases, V lost 5 bases, and 6 bases had no gene match. Germline V gives CDR1 KGHSH, CDR2 LQKENI. The CDR3 sequence: CASSARQGRSYNEQFF. In DNA, the CDR3 is TGTGCCAGCTCAGCGAGACAGGGGCGCTCCTACAATGAGCAGTTCTTC. The full variable domain, completed using reference TRBV18 and TRBJ2-1, is NAGVMQNPRHLVRRRGQEARLRCSPMKGHSHVYWYRQLPEEGLKFMVYLQKENIIDESGMPKERFSAEFPKEGPSILRIQQVVRGDSAAYFCASSARQGRSYNEQFFGPGTRLTVL.

V gene TRBV6-5 combines with J gene TRBJ2-5; D tentatively reads TRBD1 or TRBD2 (5 bases each). V dropped 6 bases and J dropped 5 bases, with 19 bases sitting between them. Germline CDR1 reads MNHEY; CDR2 reads SVGAGI. This CDR3 is 15 amino acids long. CDR3 residues: CASSNAGWGLETQYF. CDR3 DNA: TGTGCCAGCAGCAACGCGGGTTGGGGGTTGGAGACCCAGTACTTC.

This chain joins TRBV5-1 and TRBJ2-1, with a weak D call TRBD1 (6 bases). V lost 0 bases to trimming and J lost 4 bases, with 11 bases between them. Germline assignment: CDR1 SGHRS and CDR2 YFSETQ. This CDR3 is built from 15 residues. CDR3 sequence (DNA): TGCGCCAGCAGCTTGGAAACAGGGCATTACAATGAGCAGTTCTTC. It codes for CASSLETGHYNEQFF.

V gene TRBV5-4 combines with J gene TRBJ1-6, with D perhaps TRBD1 (6 bases). The ends were cut back, 4 bases at V and 7 bases at J, with 15 bases in the middle. Germline CDR1 reads SGHNT; CDR2 reads YYREEE (reference sequence). The CDR3 is made up of 15 amino acids. CDR3 protein: CASSQRGTYNSPLHF. Here the CDR3 DNA reads TGTGCCAGCAGCCAAAGGGGGACATACAATTCACCCCTCCACTTT.

The chain has TRBV6-5 and TRBJ1-2, with D unclear. The CDR3 length is 11 residues. Germline CDR1 MNHEY, CDR2 SVGAGI. Trimming left V 3 bases short and J 8 bases short, with 7 bases between. CDR3 protein: CASSYEGGYTF. The CDR3 DNA follows: TGTGCCAGCAGTTATGAGGGCGGCTACACCTTC.

The chain recombines TRBV7-9 with TRBJ2-1; 7 bases line up with TRBD1. This CDR3 has 14 amino acids. Germline values: CDR1 SEHNR, CDR2 FQNEAQ (reference sequence). V was pared by 0 bases and J by 9 bases, with 5 bases of the junction left unmatched. In DNA form, the CDR3 reads TGTGCCAGCAGCTTAGCACTAGGGGGCGGTGAGCAGTTCTTC. It yields the protein CASSLALGGGEQFF.

The chain couples TRBV5-1 to TRBJ2-1, with 7 bases fitting TRBD1. Trimming took 2 bases from V and 4 from J; bases not matched to a gene: 6. The CDR3 totals 15 residues. Germline CDR1 and CDR2: SGHRS and YFSETQ. Here the CDR3 reads CASSLTGEPYNEQFF. For the CDR3, the DNA is TGCGCCAGCAGCTTAACAGGGGAACCATACAATGAGCAGTTCTTC.

CDR3 nucleotides: TGTGCCAGCAGCAATGGCCAAGGGACAGCGCCTCGTTACGAGCAGTACTTC. Translating gives CASSNGQGTAPRYEQYF. The chain carries TRBV21-1 and TRBJ2-7; the table's D gene call, TRBD1, was not cross checked with the DNA. TRBV21-1 is a documented pseudogene. The CDR3 consists of 17 residues.

The gene calls are TRBV7-8 and TRBJ1-5; no clear D gene. V lost 5 bases, J lost 5 bases, and 7 bases lay in between. The CDR3 consists of 12 residues. Germline CDR1 SGHVS, CDR2 FQNEAQ. CDR3 in DNA: TGTGCCAGCAGCCTTACGGATCAGCCCCAGCATTTT. Translation gives CASSLTDQPQHF.

This chain connects TRBV7-9 to TRBJ2-1; 9 positions match TRBD2. The length of the CDR3 is 16 residues. V trimming: 1 base; J trimming: 7 bases; junction bases outside the gene matches: 8. Germline lookup yields CDR1 SEHNR and CDR2 FQNEAQ (reference sequence). The CDR3 DNA follows: TGTGCCAGCAGCTTAGAGGGGACTAGCCCAATAAATGAGCAGTTCTTC. This translates into CASSLEGTSPINEQFF.

The chain employs TRBV6-1 and TRBJ1-2; no clear D. Germline assignment: CDR1 MNHNS and CDR2 SASEGT. The CDR3 is 13 residues long. The V and J ends lost 6 bases and 3 bases respectively, with 11 bases between them. The CDR3: CASRGLNYYGYTF. In DNA form, the CDR3 reads TGTGCCAGCAGAGGTCTCAACTACTATGGCTACACCTTC.

The V and J genes are TRBV4-2 and TRBJ2-3, with TRBD2 matching 8 bases. Germline loops: CDR1 LGHNA, CDR2 YNFKEQ. The CDR3 covers 14 residues. V shed 1 base, J shed 4 bases, and the junction held 1 base outside the gene matches. CDR3 in amino acids: CASSQAGGADTQYF. The CDR3 DNA reads as TGTGCCAGCAGCCAAGCGGGAGGGGCAGATACGCAGTATTTT.

V is TRBV27 and J is TRBJ1-2, with D perhaps matching TRBD1 (6 bases). The CDR3 covers 15 residues. CDR1 is MNHEY, CDR2 SMNVEV, per germline (reference sequence). V lost 6 bases and J 5 bases, leaving 19 bases between the germline ends. CDR3 DNA sequence: TGTGCCAGCAGGCTAACAGGGAGGACTTGGTATGGCTACACCTTC. Translation: CASRLTGRTWYGYTF.

This chain joins TRBV6-5 and TRBJ2-3; 8 bases fit TRBD1. The germline V gene encodes CDR1 MNHEY and CDR2 SVGAGI. Losses at the gene ends were 2 bases for V and 5 bases for J; bases not matched to a gene: 6. This CDR3 spans 15 amino acids. DNA for the CDR3: TGTGCCAGCAGTTACGGGGCCAGGGGGCAAGATACGCAGTATTTT. Its protein product is CASSYGARGQDTQYF.

This clone has a handful of counts. V usage is TRBV6-1 and J usage is TRBJ1-1; D remains unclear. Germline values: CDR1 MNHNS, CDR2 SASEGT. This CDR3 has 9 residues. Deletions cut 10 bases from V and 1 base from J, with 1 base between. CDR3 region: CAKNTEAFF. In DNA, the CDR3 is TGTGCCAAGAACACTGAAGCTTTCTTT.

The rearrangement joins TRBV7-8 to TRBJ2-7, with 10 nucleotides matching TRBD2. The ends lost 2 bases at V and 7 bases at J; junction bases unmatched: 5. The CDR3 extends over 14 amino acids. Germline V CDR1 and CDR2: SGHVS, FQNEAQ. The CDR3 DNA reads TGTGCCAGCAGCTTACAGCTAGCGGGAGTTGAGCAGTACTTC. Translation: CASSLQLAGVEQYF. Full variable domain (missing parts from reference TRBV7-8 and TRBJ2-7): GAGVSQSPRYKVAKRGQDVALRCDPISGHVSLFWYQQALGQGPEFLTYFQNEAQLDKSGLPSDRFFAERPEGSVSTLKIQRTQQEDSAVYLCASSLQLAGVEQYFGPGTRLTVT.

The V and J genes are TRBV6-5 and TRBJ2-7; possibly TRBD1 for D (6 bases). Germline V gene sequence: CDR1 MNHEY, CDR2 SVGAGI. The CDR3 extends over 14 amino acids. V shed 6 bases and J shed 5 bases, with 17 bases lying between them. CDR3 protein: CASRPGRQADEQYF. The CDR3 DNA sequence: TGTGCCAGCAGGCCAGGACGACAGGCCGACGAGCAGTACTTC.

The chain uses TRBV6-5 and TRBJ1-1, with D perhaps matching TRBD1 (6 bases). The V and J ends lost 2 bases and 4 bases respectively, with 11 bases between them. The V gene's germline CDR1 is MNHEY and CDR2 SVGAGI. The CDR3 loop spans 14 amino acids. The CDR3 sequence: CASSYGQPPTEAFF. The CDR3, as DNA: TGTGCCAGCAGTTACGGACAGCCTCCCACTGAAGCTTTCTTT.

The chain has TRBV7-8 and TRBJ2-3; D perhaps matches TRBD2 (6 bases). Trimming removed 5 bases from V and 7 bases from J, with 16 bases in between. The CDR3 is 14 residues long. Germline V lookup: CDR1 SGHVS, CDR2 FQNEAQ. The CDR3 spells CASSPLGTVNTQYF. The CDR3 nucleotides read TGTGCCAGCAGCCCGCTAGGGACTGTAAATACGCAGTATTTT.

V is TRBV18 and J is TRBJ2-5, with TRBD2 matching 9 bases. The CDR3 spans 17 residues. Germline assignment: CDR1 KGHSH and CDR2 LQKENI. J was trimmed by 5 bases and V by 3 bases; bases with no gene match: 13. The CDR3 loop reads CASSPQRAGGERETQYF. Written as DNA, the CDR3 is TGTGCCAGCTCACCCCAGAGAGCGGGAGGTGAACGGGAGACCCAGTACTTC.

This clone was observed once. The chain combines TRBV6-6 with TRBJ2-4; D ambiguous. CDR1 is MNHNY, CDR2 SVGAGI, per germline (reference sequence). This CDR3 contains 13 residues. With 2 bases removed from V and 3 bases from J, the gap between germline ends came to 5 bases. CDR3 nucleotide sequence: TGTGCCAGCAGTTACATCGACAAAAACATTCAGTACTTC. Translation gives CASSYIDKNIQYF.